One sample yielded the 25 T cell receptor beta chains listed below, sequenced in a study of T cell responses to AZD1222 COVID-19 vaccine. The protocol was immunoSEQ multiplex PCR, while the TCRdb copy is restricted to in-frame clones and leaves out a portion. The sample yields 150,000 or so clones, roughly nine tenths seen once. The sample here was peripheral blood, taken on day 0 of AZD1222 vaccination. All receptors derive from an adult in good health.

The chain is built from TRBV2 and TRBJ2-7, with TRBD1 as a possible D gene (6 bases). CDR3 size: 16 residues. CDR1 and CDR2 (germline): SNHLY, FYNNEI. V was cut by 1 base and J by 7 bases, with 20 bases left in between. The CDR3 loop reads CASSEVNRVLPREQYF. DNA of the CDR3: TGTGCCAGCAGTGAAGTGAACAGGGTACTCCCCAGGGAGCAGTACTTC.

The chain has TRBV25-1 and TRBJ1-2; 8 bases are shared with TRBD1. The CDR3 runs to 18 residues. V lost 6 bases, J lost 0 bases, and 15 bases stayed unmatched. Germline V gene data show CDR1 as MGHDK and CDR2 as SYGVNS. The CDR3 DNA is TGTGCCAGCAGCGCAGTTATCGGGACAGGCCGTTCTAACTATGGCTACACCTTC. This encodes CASSAVIGTGRSNYGYTF.

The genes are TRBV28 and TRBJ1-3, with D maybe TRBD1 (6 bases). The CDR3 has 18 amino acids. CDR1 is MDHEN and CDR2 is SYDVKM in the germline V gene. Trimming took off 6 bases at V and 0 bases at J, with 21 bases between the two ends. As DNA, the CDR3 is TGTGCCAGCAGCCGTTCCACAGGGAAGACCTCCTCTGGAAACACCATATATTTT. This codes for CASSRSTGKTSSGNTIYF. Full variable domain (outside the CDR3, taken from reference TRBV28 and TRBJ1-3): DVKVTQSSRYLVKRTGEKVFLECVQDMDHENMFWYRQDPGLGLRLIYFSYDVKMKEKGDIPEGYSVSREKKERFSLILESASTNQTSMYLCASSRSTGKTSSGNTIYFGEGSWLTVV.

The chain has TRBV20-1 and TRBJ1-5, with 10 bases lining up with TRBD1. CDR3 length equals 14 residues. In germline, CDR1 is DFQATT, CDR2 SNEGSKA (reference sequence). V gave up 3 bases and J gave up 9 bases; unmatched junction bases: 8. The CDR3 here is CSASGDRGYRPQHF. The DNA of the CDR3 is TGCAGTGCTAGTGGGGACAGGGGTTATAGGCCCCAGCATTTT.

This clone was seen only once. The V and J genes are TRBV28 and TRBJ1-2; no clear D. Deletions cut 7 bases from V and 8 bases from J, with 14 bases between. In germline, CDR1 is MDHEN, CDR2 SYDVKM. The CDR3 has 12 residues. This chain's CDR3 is CASNRASGGYTF. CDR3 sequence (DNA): TGTGCCAGCAATAGGGCCTCGGGGGGCTACACCTTC.

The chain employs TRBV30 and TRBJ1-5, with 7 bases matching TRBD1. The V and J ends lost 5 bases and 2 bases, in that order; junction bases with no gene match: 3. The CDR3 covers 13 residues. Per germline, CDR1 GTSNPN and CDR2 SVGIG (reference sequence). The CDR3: CAWQTGGNQPQHF. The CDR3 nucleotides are TGTGCCTGGCAAACAGGGGGCAATCAGCCCCAGCATTTT.

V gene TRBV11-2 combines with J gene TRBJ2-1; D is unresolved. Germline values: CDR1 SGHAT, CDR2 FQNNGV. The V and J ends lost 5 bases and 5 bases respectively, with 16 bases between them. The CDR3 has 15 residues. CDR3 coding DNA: TGTGCCAGCAGCCACTTTGGTACACCCAACAATGAGCAGTTCTTC. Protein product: CASSHFGTPNNEQFF.

CDR3 bases: TGTGCCAGCAGCTCCCTCAGAGGGCAAGAGACCCAGTACTTC. It yields the protein CASSSLRGQETQYF. The rearrangement uses TRBV11-2 and TRBJ2-5; D may be TRBD2 (5 bases). Germline CDR1 and CDR2: SGHAT and FQNNGV. Trimming cost V 4 bases and J 2 bases, with 11 bases left between them. There are 14 residues in the CDR3. Using reference TRBV11-2 and TRBJ2-5 for the parts outside the CDR3, the full variable domain is EAGVAQSPRYKIIEKRQSVAFWCNPISGHATLYWYQQILGQGPKLLIQFQNNGVVDDSQLPKDRFSAERLKGVDSTLKIQPAKLEDSAVYLCASSSLRGQETQYFGPGTRLLVL.

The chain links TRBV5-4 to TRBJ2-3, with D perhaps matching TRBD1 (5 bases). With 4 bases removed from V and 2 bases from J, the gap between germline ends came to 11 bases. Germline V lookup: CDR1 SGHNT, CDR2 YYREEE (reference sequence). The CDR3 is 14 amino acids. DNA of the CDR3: TGTGCCAGCAGCCCTGACAGCTTCACAGATACGCAGTATTTT. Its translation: CASSPDSFTDTQYF. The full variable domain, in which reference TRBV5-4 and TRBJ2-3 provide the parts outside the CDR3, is ETGVTQSPTHLIKTRGQQVTLRCSSQSGHNTVSWYQQALGQGPQFIFQYYREEENGRGNFPPRFSGLQFPNYSSELNVNALELDDSALYLCASSPDSFTDTQYFGPGTRLTVL.

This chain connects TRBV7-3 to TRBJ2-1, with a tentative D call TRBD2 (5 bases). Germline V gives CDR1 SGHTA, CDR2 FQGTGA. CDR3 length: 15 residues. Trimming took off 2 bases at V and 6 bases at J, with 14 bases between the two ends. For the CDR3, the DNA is TGTGCCAGCAGCTTATTTGAGGGATCTACCAATGAGCAGTTCTTC. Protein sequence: CASSLFEGSTNEQFF.

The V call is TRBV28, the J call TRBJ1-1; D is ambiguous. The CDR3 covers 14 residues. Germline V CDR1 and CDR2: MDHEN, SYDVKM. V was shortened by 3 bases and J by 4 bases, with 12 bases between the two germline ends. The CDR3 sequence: CASSLGWGGTEAFF. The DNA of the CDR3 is TGTGCCAGCAGTTTGGGTTGGGGAGGCACTGAAGCTTTCTTT.

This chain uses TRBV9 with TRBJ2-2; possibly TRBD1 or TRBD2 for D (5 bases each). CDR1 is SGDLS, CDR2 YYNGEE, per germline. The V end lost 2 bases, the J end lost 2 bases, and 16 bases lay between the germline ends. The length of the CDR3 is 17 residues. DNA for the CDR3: TGTGCCAGCAGCGTTTACTCTCTGGGGGTAAACACCGGGGAGCTGTTTTTT. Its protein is CASSVYSLGVNTGELFF.

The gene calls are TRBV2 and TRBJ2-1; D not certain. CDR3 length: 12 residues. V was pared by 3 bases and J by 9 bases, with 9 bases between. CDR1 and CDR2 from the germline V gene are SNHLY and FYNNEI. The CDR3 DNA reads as TGTGCCAGCAGTGATTGGGCTATTGAGCAGTTCTTC. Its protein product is CASSDWAIEQFF.

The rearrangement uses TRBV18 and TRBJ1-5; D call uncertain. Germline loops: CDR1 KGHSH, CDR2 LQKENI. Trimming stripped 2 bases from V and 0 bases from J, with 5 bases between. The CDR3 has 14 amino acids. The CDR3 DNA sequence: TGTGCCAGCTCACCAATAGATAGCAATCAGCCCCAGCATTTT. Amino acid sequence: CASSPIDSNQPQHF.

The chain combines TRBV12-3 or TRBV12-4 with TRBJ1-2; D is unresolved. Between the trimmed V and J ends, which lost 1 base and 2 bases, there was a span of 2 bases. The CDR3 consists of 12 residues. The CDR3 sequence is CASSLGNYGYTF. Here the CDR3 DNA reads TGTGCCAGCAGTTTAGGGAACTATGGCTACACCTTC.

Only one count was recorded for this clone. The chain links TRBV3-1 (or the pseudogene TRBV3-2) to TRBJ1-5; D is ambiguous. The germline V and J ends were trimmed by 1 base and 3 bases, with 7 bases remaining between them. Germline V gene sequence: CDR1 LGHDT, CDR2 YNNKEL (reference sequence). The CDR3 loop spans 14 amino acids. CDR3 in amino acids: CASSQGRDNQPQHF. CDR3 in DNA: TGTGCCAGCAGCCAAGGGCGGGACAATCAGCCCCAGCATTTT.

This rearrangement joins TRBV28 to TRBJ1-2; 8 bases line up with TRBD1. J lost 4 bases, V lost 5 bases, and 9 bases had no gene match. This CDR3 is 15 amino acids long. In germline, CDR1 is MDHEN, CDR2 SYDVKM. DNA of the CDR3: TGTGCCAGCAGTACCTCCGGGACAGGTCTCTATGGCTACACCTTC. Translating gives CASSTSGTGLYGYTF.

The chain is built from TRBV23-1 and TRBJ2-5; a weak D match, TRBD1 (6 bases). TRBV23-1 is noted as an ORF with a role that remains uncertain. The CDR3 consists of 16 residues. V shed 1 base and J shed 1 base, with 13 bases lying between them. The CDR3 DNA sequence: TGCGCCAGCAGTCAATGGGGGCGAATTGTCCAAGAGACCCAGTACTTC. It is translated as CASSQWGRIVQETQYF.

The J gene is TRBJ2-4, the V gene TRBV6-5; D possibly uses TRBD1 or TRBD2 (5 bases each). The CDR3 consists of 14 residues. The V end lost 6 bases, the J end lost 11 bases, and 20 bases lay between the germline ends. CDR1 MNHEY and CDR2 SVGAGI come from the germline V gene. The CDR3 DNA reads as TGTGCCAGCAGAAATGGGGGTTGGGAAACTTTTCAGTACTTC. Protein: CASRNGGWETFQYF.

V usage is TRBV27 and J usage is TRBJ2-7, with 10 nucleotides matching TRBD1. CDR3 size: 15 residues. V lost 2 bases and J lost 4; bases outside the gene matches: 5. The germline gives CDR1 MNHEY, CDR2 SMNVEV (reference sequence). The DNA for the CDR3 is TGTGCCAGCAGTTTAGTCCGGGACAGGGGTTACGAGCAGTACTTC. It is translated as CASSLVRDRGYEQYF.

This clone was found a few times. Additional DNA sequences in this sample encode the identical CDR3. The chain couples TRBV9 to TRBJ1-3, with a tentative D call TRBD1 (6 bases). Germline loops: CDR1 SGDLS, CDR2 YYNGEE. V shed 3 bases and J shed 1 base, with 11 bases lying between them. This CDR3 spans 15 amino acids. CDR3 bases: TGTGCCAGCAGCGCACAGGGTTTTTCTGGAAACACCATATATTTT. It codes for CASSAQGFSGNTIYF.

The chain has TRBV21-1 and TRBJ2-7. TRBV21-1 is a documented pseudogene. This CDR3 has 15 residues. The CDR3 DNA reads TGTGCCAGCAGCGTGTCCGGGACGGAGACCTACGAGCAGTACTTC. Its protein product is CASSVSGTETYEQYF.

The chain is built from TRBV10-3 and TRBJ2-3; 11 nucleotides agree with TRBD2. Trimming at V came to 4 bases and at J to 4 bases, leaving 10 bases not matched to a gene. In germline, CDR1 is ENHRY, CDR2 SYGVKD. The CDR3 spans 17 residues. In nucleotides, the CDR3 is TGTGCCATCAGTGCAAGGCTAGCGGGAGGAGAAGCAGATACGCAGTATTTT. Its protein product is CAISARLAGGEADTQYF.

The CDR3 DNA reads TGTGCCAGCATCCGCGGGCGCGGGATTTCAGGCACTGAAGCTTTCTTT. It yields the protein CASIRGRGISGTEAFF. The V gene is TRBV7-2, the J gene TRBJ1-1; no clear D. V lost 7 bases to trimming and J lost 4 bases, with 22 bases between them. This CDR3 region has 16 residues. The germline gives CDR1 SGHTA, CDR2 FQGNSA.

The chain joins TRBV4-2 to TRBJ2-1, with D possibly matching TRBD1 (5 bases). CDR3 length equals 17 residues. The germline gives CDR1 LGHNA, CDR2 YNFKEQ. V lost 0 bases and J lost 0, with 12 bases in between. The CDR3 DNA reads TGTGCCAGCAGCCAAGAATGGGGCAGGAGCTCCTACAATGAGCAGTTCTTC. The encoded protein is CASSQEWGRSSYNEQFF.